This T cell receptor (beta chain) was recorded in a study of cytomegalovirus exposure and HLA in healthy donors. General observations from the study: The authors listed 164 TCR beta chains as cytomegalovirus-associated. For most TCR sequences rarity was the rule, although some public TCRs occurred in many donors. TCR clusters originating in the first cohort tended to co-occur in the 120 validation repertoires, according to a later analysis. Reportedly, cytomegalovirus status was diagnosed with high sensitivity and specificity.

Per the germline V gene, CDR1 is SGHDT and CDR2 is YYEEEE. This CDR3 contains 14 residues. V lost 2 bases, J lost 2 bases, and 2 bases stayed unmatched. Details on this clone: Its matching antigen is unknown.

Here immunoSEQ multiplex PCR was the method, and the copy in TCRdb shows in-frame clones only, minus some. The sample yields more than 140,000 clones, roughly 91% seen once. Sequencing used PBMCs. The chain carries TRBV5-6 and TRBJ2-5; 8 positions match TRBD1. The receptor comes from a woman under 30 in good health and CMV-seropositive. CDR3 coding DNA: TGTGCCAGCAGCTTCGGGACAGGACAAGAGACCCAGTACTTC. Amino acid sequence: CASSFGTGQETQYF.